The clone carrying this T cell receptor beta chain was seen just once. This CDR3 has 15 amino acids. Germline CDR1 MNHEY, CDR2 SMNVEV (reference sequence). With 3 bases clipped from V and 9 bases from J, the junction kept 4 bases outside the gene matches. This specimen belongs to a study of blood T cell repertoires in COVID-19. Study in general: Researchers got acute and convalescent COVID-19 samples from the United States, Italy and Spain.

Clones were sequenced by immunoSEQ multiplex PCR, and TCRdb holds only the in-frame ones, with some missing. The sample carries about 250,000 clones, just under 85% recorded once. Sequenced sample: peripheral blood. The chain joins TRBV27 to TRBJ2-1; 14 bases map to TRBD2. The receptor was derived from a man aged 80 or over with acute or convalescent COVID-19. CDR3 in DNA: TGTGCCAGCAGTTTCGAGACTAGCGGGAGGGGTGAGCAGTTCTTC. It is translated as CASSFETSGRGEQFF.